This note documents a single T cell receptor (beta chain) sequence. Germline CDR1 is WNHNN and CDR2 is SYGVQD (reference sequence). The V end was cut by 4 bases, the J end by 1 base, with 6 bases between. The CDR3 is 13 amino acids. The data belong to a study of cytomegalovirus exposure and HLA in healthy donors. Both 60 Vbeta primers and 13 Jbeta primers went into the PCR. Clones were read by immunoSEQ multiplex PCR, and TCRdb kept only the in-frame ones, dropping some. The table has about 150,000 clones, about four fifths seen once. This receptor was taken from a man between 25 and 39 years old in good health and CMV-seropositive. The genes are TRBV10-1 and TRBJ2-3; D is perhaps TRBD1 (5 bases). Sequenced material: PBMCs. The CDR3, as DNA: TGCGCCAGCAGTGTAGGGGGCACAGATACGCAGTATTTT. It specifies CASSVGGTDTQYF.